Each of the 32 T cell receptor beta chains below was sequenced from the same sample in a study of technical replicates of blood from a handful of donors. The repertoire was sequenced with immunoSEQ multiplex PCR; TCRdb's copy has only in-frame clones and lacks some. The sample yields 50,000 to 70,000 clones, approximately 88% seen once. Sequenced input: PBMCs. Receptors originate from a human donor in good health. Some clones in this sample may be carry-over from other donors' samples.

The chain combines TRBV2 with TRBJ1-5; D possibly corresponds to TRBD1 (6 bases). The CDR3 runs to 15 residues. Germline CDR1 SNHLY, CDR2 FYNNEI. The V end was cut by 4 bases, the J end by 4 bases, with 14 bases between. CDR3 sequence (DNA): TGTGCCAGCAGTGTTTCAGGACAGCGGAATCAGCCCCAGCATTTT. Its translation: CASSVSGQRNQPQHF. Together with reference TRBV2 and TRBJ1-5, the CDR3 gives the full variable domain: EPEVTQTPSHQVTQMGQEVILRCVPISNHLYFYWYRQILGQKVEFLVSFYNNEISEKSEIFDDQFSVERPDGSNFTLKIRSTKLEDSAMYFCASSVSGQRNQPQHFGDGTRLSIL.

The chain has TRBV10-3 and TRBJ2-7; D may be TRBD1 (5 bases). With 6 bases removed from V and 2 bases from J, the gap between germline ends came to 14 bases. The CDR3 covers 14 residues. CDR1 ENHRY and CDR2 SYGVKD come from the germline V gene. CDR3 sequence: CAISDSTATYEQYF. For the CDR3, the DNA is TGTGCCATCAGCGACTCGACAGCGACCTACGAGCAGTACTTC.

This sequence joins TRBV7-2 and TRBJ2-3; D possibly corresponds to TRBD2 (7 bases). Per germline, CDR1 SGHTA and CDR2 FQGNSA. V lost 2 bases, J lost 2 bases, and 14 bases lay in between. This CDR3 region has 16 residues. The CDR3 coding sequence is TGTGCCAGCAGCTTACAGGGGAGGGGGGTCACAGATACGCAGTATTTT. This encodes CASSLQGRGVTDTQYF.

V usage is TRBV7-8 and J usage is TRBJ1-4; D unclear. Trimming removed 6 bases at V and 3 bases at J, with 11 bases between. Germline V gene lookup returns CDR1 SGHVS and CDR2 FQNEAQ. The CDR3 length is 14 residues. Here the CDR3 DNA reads TGTGCCAGCAGACTCAGCGAGGCTAATGAAAAACTGTTTTTT. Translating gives CASRLSEANEKLFF.

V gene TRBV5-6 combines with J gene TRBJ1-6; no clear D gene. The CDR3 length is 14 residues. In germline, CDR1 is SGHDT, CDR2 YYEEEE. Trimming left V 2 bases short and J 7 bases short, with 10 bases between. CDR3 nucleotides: TGTGCCAGCAGCTTACCGACTCGGAATTCACCCCTCCACTTT. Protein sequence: CASSLPTRNSPLHF.

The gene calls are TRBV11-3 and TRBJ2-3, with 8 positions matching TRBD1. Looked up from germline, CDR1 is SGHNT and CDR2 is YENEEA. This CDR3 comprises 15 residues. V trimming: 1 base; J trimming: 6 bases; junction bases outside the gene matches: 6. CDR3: CASSLGTGIHDTQYF. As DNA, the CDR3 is TGTGCCAGCAGCTTAGGGACAGGGATTCATGATACGCAGTATTTT.

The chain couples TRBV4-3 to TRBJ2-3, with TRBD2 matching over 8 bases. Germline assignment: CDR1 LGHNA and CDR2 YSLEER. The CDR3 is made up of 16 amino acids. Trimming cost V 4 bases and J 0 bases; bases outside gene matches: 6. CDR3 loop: CASSPGGFASTDTQYF. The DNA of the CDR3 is TGCGCCAGCAGCCCGGGAGGGTTCGCCAGCACAGATACGCAGTATTTT.

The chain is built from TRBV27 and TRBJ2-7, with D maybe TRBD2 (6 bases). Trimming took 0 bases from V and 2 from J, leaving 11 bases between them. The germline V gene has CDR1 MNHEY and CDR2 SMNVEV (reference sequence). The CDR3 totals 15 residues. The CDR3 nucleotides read TGTGCCAGCAGTTTATCGCGCGGGATTGCCTACGAGCAGTACTTC. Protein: CASSLSRGIAYEQYF.

The CDR3 reads CASGLVLGVIGELFF. The DNA for the CDR3 is TGTGCTAGTGGTTTGGTCCTAGGGGTTATCGGGGAGCTGTTTTTT. The gene calls are TRBV12-5 and TRBJ2-2; maybe TRBD1 (5 bases). This CDR3 is 15 amino acids long. Trimming took off 0 bases at V and 7 bases at J, with 12 bases between the two ends. In germline, CDR1 is LGHNT, CDR2 FRNRAP.

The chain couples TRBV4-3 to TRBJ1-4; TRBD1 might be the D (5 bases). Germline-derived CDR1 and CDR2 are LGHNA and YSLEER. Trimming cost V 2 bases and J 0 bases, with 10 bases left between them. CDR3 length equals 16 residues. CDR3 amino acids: CASSQWGKATNEKLFF. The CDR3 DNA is TGCGCCAGCAGCCAATGGGGCAAGGCAACTAATGAAAAACTGTTTTTT.

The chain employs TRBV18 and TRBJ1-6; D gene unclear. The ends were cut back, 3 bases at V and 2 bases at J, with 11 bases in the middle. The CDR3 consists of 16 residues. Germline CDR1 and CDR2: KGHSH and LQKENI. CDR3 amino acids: CASSPGEATYNSPLHF. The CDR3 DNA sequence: TGTGCCAGCTCACCCGGGGAAGCGACCTATAATTCACCCCTCCACTTT. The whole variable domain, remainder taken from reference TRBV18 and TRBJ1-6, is NAGVMQNPRHLVRRRGQEARLRCSPMKGHSHVYWYRQLPEEGLKFMVYLQKENIIDESGMPKERFSAEFPKEGPSILRIQQVVRGDSAAYFCASSPGEATYNSPLHFGNGTRLTVT.

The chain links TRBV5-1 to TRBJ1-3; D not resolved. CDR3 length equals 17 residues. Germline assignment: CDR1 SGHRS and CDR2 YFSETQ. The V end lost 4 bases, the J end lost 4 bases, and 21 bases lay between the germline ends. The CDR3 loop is CASSPAQPGASGNTIYF. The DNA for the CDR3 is TGCGCCAGCAGCCCCGCGCAGCCGGGAGCTTCGGGAAACACCATATATTTT.

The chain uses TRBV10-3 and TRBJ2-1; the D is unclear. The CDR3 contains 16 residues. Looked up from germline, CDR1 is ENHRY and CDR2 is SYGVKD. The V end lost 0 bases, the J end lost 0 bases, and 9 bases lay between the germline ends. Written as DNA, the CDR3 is TGTGCCATCAGTGAGTCGGCTTCTAGCTCCTACAATGAGCAGTTCTTC. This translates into CAISESASSSYNEQFF.

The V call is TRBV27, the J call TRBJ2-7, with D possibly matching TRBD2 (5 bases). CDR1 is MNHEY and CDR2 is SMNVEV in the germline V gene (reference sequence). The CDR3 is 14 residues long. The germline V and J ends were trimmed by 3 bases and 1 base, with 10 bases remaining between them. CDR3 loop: CASSLAGLSYEQYF. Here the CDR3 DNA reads TGTGCCAGCAGTTTGGCGGGCCTGTCCTACGAGCAGTACTTC.

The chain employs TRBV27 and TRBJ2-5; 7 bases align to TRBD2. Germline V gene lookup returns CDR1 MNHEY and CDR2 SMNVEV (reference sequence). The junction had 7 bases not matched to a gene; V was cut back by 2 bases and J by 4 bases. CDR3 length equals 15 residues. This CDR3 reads CASSLIGASGETQYF. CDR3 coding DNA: TGTGCCAGCAGTTTAATTGGCGCTAGCGGAGAGACCCAGTACTTC.

CDR3 region: CASSLYRDSGNTIYF. The CDR3 coding sequence is TGTGCCAGCAGTTTATATCGGGACAGCGGAAACACCATATATTTT. The chain carries TRBV27 and TRBJ1-3, with TRBD1 matching 7 bases. J lost 4 bases, V lost 1 base, and 4 bases had no gene match. Per the germline V gene, CDR1 is MNHEY and CDR2 is SMNVEV (reference sequence). The CDR3 consists of 15 residues.

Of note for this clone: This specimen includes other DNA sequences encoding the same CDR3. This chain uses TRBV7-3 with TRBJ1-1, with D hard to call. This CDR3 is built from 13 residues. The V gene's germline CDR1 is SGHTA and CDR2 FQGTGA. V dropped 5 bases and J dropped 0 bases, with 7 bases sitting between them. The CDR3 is CASSPSLNTEAFF. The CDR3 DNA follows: TGTGCCAGCAGCCCCTCCTTGAACACTGAAGCTTTCTTT.

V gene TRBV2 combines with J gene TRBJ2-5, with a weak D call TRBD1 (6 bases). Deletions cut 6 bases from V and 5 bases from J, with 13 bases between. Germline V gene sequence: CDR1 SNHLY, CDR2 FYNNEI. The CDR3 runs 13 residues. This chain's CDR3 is CASSLRQAETQYF. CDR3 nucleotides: TGTGCCAGCAGCCTCAGACAGGCTGAGACCCAGTACTTC. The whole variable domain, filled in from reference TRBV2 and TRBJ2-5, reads EPEVTQTPSHQVTQMGQEVILRCVPISNHLYFYWYRQILGQKVEFLVSFYNNEISEKSEIFDDQFSVERPDGSNFTLKIRSTKLEDSAMYFCASSLRQAETQYFGPGTRLLVL.

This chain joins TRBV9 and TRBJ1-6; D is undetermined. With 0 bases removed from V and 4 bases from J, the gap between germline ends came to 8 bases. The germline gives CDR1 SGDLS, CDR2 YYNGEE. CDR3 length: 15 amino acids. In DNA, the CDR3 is TGTGCCAGCAGCGTAGCAGGAACTTATAATTCACCCCTCCACTTT. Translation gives CASSVAGTYNSPLHF.

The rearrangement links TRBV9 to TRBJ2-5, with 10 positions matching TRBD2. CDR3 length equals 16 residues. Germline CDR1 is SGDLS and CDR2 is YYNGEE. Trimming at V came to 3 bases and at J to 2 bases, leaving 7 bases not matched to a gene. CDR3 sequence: CASSDTGLADQETQYF. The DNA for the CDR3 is TGTGCCAGCAGCGATACAGGACTAGCGGATCAAGAGACCCAGTACTTC.

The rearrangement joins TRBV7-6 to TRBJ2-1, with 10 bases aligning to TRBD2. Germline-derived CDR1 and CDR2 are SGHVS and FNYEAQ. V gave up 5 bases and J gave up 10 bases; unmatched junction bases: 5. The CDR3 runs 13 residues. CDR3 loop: CASSPSGRIEQFF. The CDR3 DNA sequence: TGTGCCAGCAGCCCTAGCGGGAGAATAGAGCAGTTCTTC.

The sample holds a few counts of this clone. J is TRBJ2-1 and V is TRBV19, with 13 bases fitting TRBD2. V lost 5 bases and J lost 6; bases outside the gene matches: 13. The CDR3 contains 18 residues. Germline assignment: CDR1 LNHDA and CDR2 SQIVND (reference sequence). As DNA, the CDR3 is TGTGCCAGTAGTCCCGGACCCGGGACTAGCGGGACCCCCAATGAGCAGTTCTTC. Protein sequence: CASSPGPGTSGTPNEQFF.

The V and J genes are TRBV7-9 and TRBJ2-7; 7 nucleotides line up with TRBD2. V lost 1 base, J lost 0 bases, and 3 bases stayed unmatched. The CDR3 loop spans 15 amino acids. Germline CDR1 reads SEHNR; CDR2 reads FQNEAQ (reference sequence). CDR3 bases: TGTGCCAGCAGCTTAGAAGGCGGGAGCTCCTACGAGCAGTACTTC. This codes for CASSLEGGSSYEQYF.

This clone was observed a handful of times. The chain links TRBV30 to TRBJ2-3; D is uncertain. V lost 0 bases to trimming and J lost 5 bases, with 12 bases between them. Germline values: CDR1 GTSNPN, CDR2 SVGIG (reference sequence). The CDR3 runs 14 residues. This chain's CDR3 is CAWSVEALKDTQYF. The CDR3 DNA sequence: TGTGCCTGGAGTGTAGAGGCCTTAAAAGATACGCAGTATTTT.

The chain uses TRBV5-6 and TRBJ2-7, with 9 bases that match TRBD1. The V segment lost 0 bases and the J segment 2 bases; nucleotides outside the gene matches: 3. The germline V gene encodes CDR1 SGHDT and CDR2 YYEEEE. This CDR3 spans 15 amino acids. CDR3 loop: CASSLGGQGTYEQYF. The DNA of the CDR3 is TGTGCCAGCAGCTTGGGGGGACAGGGAACCTACGAGCAGTACTTC.

CDR3 coding DNA: TGTGCCAGCAGTGTCGGGACAGGGGGCACCGGGGAGCTGTTTTTT. It is translated as CASSVGTGGTGELFF. The chain links TRBV2 to TRBJ2-2, with 11 bases identical to TRBD1. The CDR3 runs to 15 residues. CDR1 is SNHLY, CDR2 FYNNEI, per germline. V shed 4 bases and J 4 bases; nucleotides not matched to a gene: 2.

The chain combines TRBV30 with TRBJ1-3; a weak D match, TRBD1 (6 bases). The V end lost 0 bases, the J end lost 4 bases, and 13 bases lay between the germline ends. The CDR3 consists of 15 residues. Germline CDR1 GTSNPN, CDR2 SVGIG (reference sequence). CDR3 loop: CAWSVGGLGGNTIYF. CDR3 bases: TGTGCCTGGAGTGTAGGGGGTTTGGGAGGAAACACCATATATTTT.

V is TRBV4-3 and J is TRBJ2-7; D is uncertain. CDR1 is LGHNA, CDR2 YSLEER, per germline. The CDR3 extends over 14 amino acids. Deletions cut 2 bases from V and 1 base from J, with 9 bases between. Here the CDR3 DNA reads TGCGCCAGCAGCCAACTAAGTTTTTCCTACGAGCAGTACTTC. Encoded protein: CASSQLSFSYEQYF.

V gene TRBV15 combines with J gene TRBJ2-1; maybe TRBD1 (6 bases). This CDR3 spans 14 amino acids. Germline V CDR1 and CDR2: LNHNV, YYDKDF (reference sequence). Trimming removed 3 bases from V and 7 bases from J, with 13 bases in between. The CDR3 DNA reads TGTGCCACCAGCAGGATCACAGGGTTGAATGAGCAGTTCTTC. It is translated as CATSRITGLNEQFF.

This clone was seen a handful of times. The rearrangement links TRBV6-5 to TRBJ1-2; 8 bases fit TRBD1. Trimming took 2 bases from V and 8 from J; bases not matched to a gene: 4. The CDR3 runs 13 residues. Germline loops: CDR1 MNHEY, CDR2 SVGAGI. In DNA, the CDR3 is TGTGCCAGCAGTTACGTGGACAGGGAGGGCTACACCTTC. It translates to CASSYVDREGYTF.

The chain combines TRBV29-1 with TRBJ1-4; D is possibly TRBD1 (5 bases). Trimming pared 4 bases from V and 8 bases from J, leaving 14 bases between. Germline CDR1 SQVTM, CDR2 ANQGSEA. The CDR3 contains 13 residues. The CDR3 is CSVAGRAQEKLFF. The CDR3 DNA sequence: TGCAGCGTTGCTGGCAGGGCGCAGGAAAAACTGTTTTTT. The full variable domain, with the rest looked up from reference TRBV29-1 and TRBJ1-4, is SAVISQKPSRDICQRGTSLTIQCQVDSQVTMMFWYRQQPGQSLTLIATANQGSEATYESGFVIDKFPISRPNLTFSTLTVSNMSPEDSSIYLCSVAGRAQEKLFFGSGTQLSVL.

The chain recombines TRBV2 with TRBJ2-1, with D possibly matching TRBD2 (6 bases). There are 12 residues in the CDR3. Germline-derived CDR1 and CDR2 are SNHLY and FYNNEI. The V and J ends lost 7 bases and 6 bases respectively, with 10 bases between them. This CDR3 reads CASMGGGNEQFF. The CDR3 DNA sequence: TGTGCCAGCATGGGGGGAGGCAATGAGCAGTTCTTC.